The next 27 T cell receptor beta chains were all read from a single sample in a study of CD8+ T cells in alopecia areata. The treatment is: oral pan-JAK inhibitor, 5-10 mg twice daily. Extraction of RNA preceded its reverse transcription into cDNA, which served as the sequencing template. Clones were read by immunoSEQ multiplex PCR, and TCRdb kept only the in-frame ones, dropping some. The table includes fewer than 350,000 clones, about 62% detected once. The sequenced sample was CD4+ T cells sorted from blood, obtained at week 24, from a patient treated with tofacitinib. The source is a human donor with alopecia areata.

Written as DNA, the CDR3 is TGTGCCATCGGGGAGAACCCTCTCTCTGGGGCCAACGTCCTGACTTTC. This sequence encodes CAIGENPLSGANVLTF. The V and J genes are TRBV10-3 and TRBJ2-6, with D tentatively TRBD2 (5 bases). The V gene's germline CDR1 is ENHRY and CDR2 SYGVKD. The CDR3 runs to 16 residues. Trimming took off 8 bases at V and 0 bases at J, with 14 bases between the two ends.

This sequence joins TRBV5-6 and TRBJ2-7; TRBD1 agrees at 8 bases. Losses at the gene ends were 2 bases for V and 2 bases for J; bases not matched to a gene: 6. Germline V lookup: CDR1 SGHDT, CDR2 YYEEEE. The CDR3 runs 15 residues. The CDR3, as DNA: TGTGCCAGCAGCTTCGTGTCAGGGGGCCCCTACGAGCAGTACTTC. Its translation is CASSFVSGGPYEQYF.

The rearrangement uses TRBV4-1 and TRBJ2-1; 9 bases agree with TRBD1. The CDR3 sequence is 16 residues long. Germline V gene sequence: CDR1 MGHRA, CDR2 YSYEKL. With 0 bases clipped from V and 6 bases from J, the junction kept 6 bases outside the gene matches. CDR3 nucleotides: TGCGCCAGCAGCCAAGATGGGGACAGGGTAGGCAATGAGCAGTTCTTC. Residues: CASSQDGDRVGNEQFF.

The J gene is TRBJ1-6, the V gene TRBV5-1, with D uncertain. V shed 1 base and J shed 1 base, with 9 bases lying between them. CDR3 length: 16 residues. Looked up from germline, CDR1 is SGHRS and CDR2 is YFSETQ. This chain's CDR3 is CASSLSTGSYNSPLHF. The CDR3, as DNA: TGCGCCAGCAGCTTGAGTACGGGATCCTATAATTCACCCCTCCACTTT.

This clone has only a few counts. V gene TRBV13 combines with J gene TRBJ1-6; possible D gene TRBD1, 5 bases. V lost 4 bases to trimming and J lost 7 bases, with 11 bases between them. The CDR3 consists of 14 residues. Germline V gene data show CDR1 as PRHDT and CDR2 as FYEKMQ (reference sequence). The CDR3 here is CASSSPTANSPLHF. In DNA form, the CDR3 reads TGTGCCAGCAGCTCCCCGACAGCAAATTCACCCCTCCACTTT. Based on the CDR3 plus reference TRBV13 and TRBJ1-6, the full variable domain is AAGVIQSPRHLIKEKRETATLKCYPIPRHDTVYWYQQGPGQDPQFLISFYEKMQSDKGSIPDRFSAQQFSDYHSELNMSSLELGDSALYFCASSSPTANSPLHFGNGTRLTVT.

CDR3 residues: CARDRVYTEAFF. For the CDR3, the DNA is TGTGCCCGGGACAGGGTATACACTGAAGCTTTCTTT. This sequence joins TRBV30 and TRBJ1-1; TRBD1 agrees at 9 bases. With V trimmed by 8 bases and J by 3 bases, 4 bases remained unmatched. The germline gives CDR1 GTSNPN, CDR2 SVGIG (reference sequence). The CDR3 contains 12 residues.

This chain joins TRBV30 and TRBJ2-7; 9 bases are shared with TRBD1. The CDR3 contains 15 residues. V lost 0 bases and J lost 4; bases outside the gene matches: 7. Germline values: CDR1 GTSNPN, CDR2 SVGIG (reference sequence). In nucleotides, the CDR3 is TGTGCCTGGAGTGTTGGGACAGGGCGTGGGTACGAGCAGTACTTC. Its protein product is CAWSVGTGRGYEQYF.

The V and J genes are TRBV29-1 and TRBJ2-7, with a possible D match to TRBD1 (6 bases). The CDR3 extends over 13 amino acids. V was cut by 4 bases and J by 4 bases, with 14 bases left in between. Germline V CDR1 and CDR2: SQVTM, ANQGSEA. The CDR3 here is CSVAQGNIYEQYF. DNA for the CDR3: TGCAGCGTTGCTCAGGGGAATATATACGAGCAGTACTTC.

The rearrangement uses TRBV5-6 and TRBJ2-3; 14 bases agree with TRBD2. V trimming: 4 bases; J trimming: 7 bases; junction bases outside the gene matches: 5. In germline, CDR1 is SGHDT, CDR2 YYEEEE. This CDR3 spans 15 amino acids. The CDR3, as DNA: TGTGCCAGCAGCATCGGGACTAGCGGGGGAAATACGCAGTATTTT. This sequence encodes CASSIGTSGGNTQYF.

DNA of the CDR3: TGTGCCAGCAGGGATTCTGGGGCCAACGTCCTGACTTTC. This codes for CASRDSGANVLTF. The rearrangement uses TRBV7-2 and TRBJ2-6; no definite D call. V lost 6 bases to trimming and J lost 1 base, with 4 bases between them. CDR3 length: 13 residues. Germline CDR1 is SGHTA and CDR2 is FQGNSA. Complete variable domain (other parts from reference TRBV7-2 and TRBJ2-6): GAGVSQSPSNKVTEKGKDVELRCDPISGHTALYWYRQSLGQGLEFLIYFQGNSAPDKSGLPSDRFSAERTGGSVSTLTIQRTQQEDSAVYLCASRDSGANVLTFGAGSRLTVL.

The rearrangement uses TRBV4-3 and TRBJ2-7; 7 bases line up with TRBD1. The V gene's germline CDR1 is LGHNA and CDR2 YSLEER. Germline trimming cut 4 bases from V and 3 bases from J; bases unmatched to any gene: 6. The length of the CDR3 is 14 residues. The CDR3 DNA reads as TGCGCCAGCAGCCTCGACAGGGCCAGCTACGAGCAGTACTTC. This gives the protein CASSLDRASYEQYF.

The chain couples TRBV29-1 to TRBJ2-7; possibly TRBD1 for D (5 bases). Germline assignment: CDR1 SQVTM and CDR2 ANQGSEA. The CDR3 length is 11 residues. The ends were cut back, 7 bases at V and 5 bases at J, with 12 bases in the middle. CDR3 protein: CSAAIRDEQYF. Here the CDR3 DNA reads TGCAGCGCGGCAATCAGGGACGAGCAGTACTTC.

This clone appeared once. This chain connects TRBV4-3 to TRBJ2-3; D remains unclear. The germline CDR1 and CDR2 sequences are LGHNA and YSLEER. There are 13 residues in the CDR3. V shed 0 bases and J shed 8 bases, with 9 bases lying between them. In DNA form, the CDR3 reads TGCGCCAGCAGCCAAGAAGGCAAAAGTACGCAGTATTTT. It yields the protein CASSQEGKSTQYF.

This clone was detected a few times. This CDR3 is CASSYAHEETQYF. CDR3 nucleotides: TGTGCCAGCAGTTACGCCCACGAGGAGACCCAGTACTTC. The J gene is TRBJ2-5, the V gene TRBV6-6, with no clear D. V lost 2 bases and J 5 bases, leaving 9 bases between the germline ends. Germline CDR1 MNHNY, CDR2 SVGAGI (reference sequence). The CDR3 consists of 13 residues.

V usage is TRBV30 and J usage is TRBJ1-1, with D uncertain. The germline V and J ends were trimmed by 1 base and 10 bases, with 10 bases remaining between them. This CDR3 region has 11 residues. Germline V CDR1 and CDR2: GTSNPN, SVGIG (reference sequence). DNA for the CDR3: TGTGCCTGGAGTGGACGGACGGCAGCTTTCTTT. Encoded protein: CAWSGRTAAFF.

V gene TRBV28 combines with J gene TRBJ1-4, with D possibly being TRBD1 (5 bases). V was trimmed by 3 bases and J by 7 bases, leaving 18 bases between them. Germline CDR1 MDHEN, CDR2 SYDVKM. The CDR3 totals 16 residues. CDR3: CASSFYGQGRGEKLFF. Written as DNA, the CDR3 is TGTGCCAGCAGTTTTTACGGACAAGGACGAGGTGAAAAACTGTTTTTT. Full variable domain (missing parts from reference TRBV28 and TRBJ1-4): DVKVTQSSRYLVKRTGEKVFLECVQDMDHENMFWYRQDPGLGLRLIYFSYDVKMKEKGDIPEGYSVSREKKERFSLILESASTNQTSMYLCASSFYGQGRGEKLFFGSGTQLSVL.

The chain has TRBV18 and TRBJ1-1; 8 positions agree with TRBD1. The V gene end was trimmed by 3 bases and the J gene end by 4 bases; junction bases not matched to a gene: 4. This CDR3 comprises 14 residues. CDR1 is KGHSH and CDR2 is LQKENI in the germline V gene. The CDR3 reads CASSPDRVITEAFF. The CDR3 DNA reads TGTGCCAGCTCACCGGACAGGGTAATCACTGAAGCTTTCTTT.

A few counts support this clone. The chain joins TRBV10-3 to TRBJ2-3, with D possibly matching TRBD1 (6 bases). Deletions cut 10 bases from V and 1 base from J, with 21 bases between. Germline V CDR1 and CDR2: ENHRY, SYGVKD. The CDR3 has 16 amino acids. The CDR3 loop is CASSPQGSGGTDTQYF. The CDR3 nucleotides read TGTGCCAGCTCCCCACAGGGATCAGGGGGCACAGATACGCAGTATTTT.

The chain has TRBV6-5 and TRBJ2-7; TRBD1 matches at 7 bases. CDR1 MNHEY and CDR2 SVGAGI come from the germline V gene. J was trimmed by 7 bases and V by 6 bases; bases with no gene match: 9. The CDR3 is 13 amino acids. The CDR3 spells CASRTPGTVEQYF. The CDR3 DNA is TGTGCCAGCAGGACTCCCGGGACAGTAGAGCAGTACTTC.

By its share, this clone is medium-sized (0.01 to 0.1%). The chain employs TRBV19 and TRBJ1-2, with a possible D match to TRBD1 (6 bases). The CDR3 spans 14 residues. Deletions cut 6 bases from V and 1 base from J, with 12 bases between. Looked up from germline, CDR1 is LNHDA and CDR2 is SQIVND (reference sequence). Here the CDR3 reads CASREQGDNYGYTF. The CDR3 bases are TGTGCCAGTAGGGAACAGGGCGATAACTATGGCTACACCTTC.

This rearrangement joins TRBV28 to TRBJ1-2, with TRBD1 as a possible D gene (6 bases). This CDR3 is built from 14 residues. The germline V gene has CDR1 MDHEN and CDR2 SYDVKM. Trimming removed 10 bases from V and 6 bases from J, with 21 bases in between. CDR3 nucleotide sequence: TGTGCCATCCGAAACAGGGCCCTTGTTGATGGCTACACCTTC. Translating gives CAIRNRALVDGYTF.

As regards this clone: Additional DNA sequences in this sample encode the identical CDR3. This rearrangement joins TRBV7-2 to TRBJ1-5; TRBD1 matches at 9 bases. After removal of 5 bases from V and 3 bases from J, the junction contained 5 bases not matched to a gene. CDR3 size: 15 residues. Per germline, CDR1 SGHTA and CDR2 FQGNSA. The CDR3 is CASSPRTGDNQPQHF. As DNA, the CDR3 is TGTGCCAGCAGCCCGAGGACAGGGGACAATCAGCCCCAGCATTTT.

The chain uses TRBV10-3 and TRBJ1-1; D possibly corresponds to TRBD1 (5 bases). The CDR3 is 13 amino acids. In germline, CDR1 is ENHRY, CDR2 SYGVKD. V was clipped by 3 bases and J by 5 bases, with 10 bases between them. DNA of the CDR3: TGTGCCATCAGTGAAATGGACATAACTGAAGCTTTCTTT. Residues: CAISEMDITEAFF.

In DNA form, the CDR3 reads TGTGCCAGCAGCTTGGCCTACAATGAGCAGTTCTTC. Amino acid sequence: CASSLAYNEQFF. The chain links TRBV13 to TRBJ2-1; unclear D gene. Germline V lookup: CDR1 PRHDT, CDR2 FYEKMQ (reference sequence). Between the trimmed V and J ends, which lost 3 bases and 2 bases, there was a span of 2 bases. This CDR3 comprises 12 residues.

The chain recombines TRBV5-1 with TRBJ2-3, with 12 bases fitting TRBD2. Germline trimming cut 3 bases from V and 6 bases from J; bases unmatched to any gene: 8. The CDR3 length is 16 residues. From germline, CDR1 is SGHRS and CDR2 YFSETQ. In nucleotides, the CDR3 is TGCGCCAGCAGCTCGACTAGCGGGGGAATGCCGGATACGCAGTATTTT. Amino acids: CASSSTSGGMPDTQYF.

V is TRBV10-3 and J is TRBJ2-7; tentative D call: TRBD2 (5 bases). This CDR3 region has 13 residues. The V and J ends lost 10 bases and 5 bases respectively, with 18 bases between them. Germline values: CDR1 ENHRY, CDR2 SYGVKD. CDR3 in DNA: TGTGCCACCAGAGAAGTATTGAGGGACGAGCAGTACTTC. The encoded protein is CATREVLRDEQYF.

J is TRBJ2-5 and V is TRBV4-3, with a possible D match to TRBD1 (6 bases). Per germline, CDR1 LGHNA and CDR2 YSLEER. Trimming took off 0 bases at V and 5 bases at J, with 13 bases between the two ends. CDR3 length: 15 amino acids. The CDR3 DNA reads TGCGCCAGCAGCCAAGATCGTACAGGGCCCGAGACCCAGTACTTC. Residues: CASSQDRTGPETQYF.